The TCR beta chain described here comes from a study of neurological immune-mediated disorders (dated by TCRdb to between 2017 and 2020). Broadly, across the study: Peripheral blood TCR-beta repertoires from patients with HTLV-I-associated myelopathy (HAM/TSP), patients with multiple sclerosis, and healthy controls were compared in the study using UMI-based sequencing. Alongside PBMC samples, the set of about 97 TCR-beta libraries contained longitudinal samples, technical triplicates, and paired CD4+ and CD8+ T-cell subsets that had been sorted. The cohort was made up of some 70 subjects, consisting of about 14 HAM/TSP patients, some 35 multiple sclerosis patients and 20 healthy controls.

cDNA was synthesized by template-switch 5'RACE using a primer with a 10-nucleotide random unique molecular identifier that tagged each TCR transcript. Every sequencing run yielded over 160 million TCR-beta sequences covering 15-18 subjects. The RNeasy kit was used to extract total RNA. The KAPA Real-time Library Amplification kit was used to amplify TCR-beta VDJ regions with primers targeting the TCR constant region and the 5'RACE anchor. Sample indexes and Illumina adaptors were added in a first PCR, and a second PCR then increased library yield. After Ampure bead purification, the TCR product of roughly 650 bp was size-selected on a 2% E-gel SizeSelection system. Before pooling, libraries had their quality checked on a Bioanalyzer, their concentration measured with Qubit, and their quantity determined with the Kapa Library Quantification kit. Libraries were sequenced paired-end 2 x 150 bp on an Illumina HiSeq 2500. To increase sequence diversity, roughly 24-31% phiX was spiked into each library pool. The original methods were these. The UMI-based MiGEC pipeline processed quality-filtered reads and removed over 80% of raw TCR sequences during error correction. VDJ genes were aligned to IMGT germline references, and each clonotype was defined by a unique CDR3 amino acid sequence together with V-J genes. Clonal expansion, Shannon diversity and CDR3 relatedness (CalcPairwiseDistances, ClusterSamples) were evaluated with VDJtools, and phylogenetic trees were built with CLCbio workbench. Clones with at least 8 unique UMIs were defined as expanded, with this threshold being based on coefficient-of-variation modelling across technical triplicates. The public reads were reanalyzed by TCRdb: fastp trimming at Q25, MiXCR alignment, in-frame beta chains only. Each entry merges the rows of one CDR3 protein and shows their most common DNA and genes. In this record, the V and J calls reflect TCRdb's handling and not the investigators' own analysis. The sample table shows roughly 60,000 distinct CDR3 sequences, and over 9.5% are seen once. The ten top clones hold approximately 1.8% of the sample.

Results and caveats for the whole study, not just this receptor: No identical CDR3 amino acid sequences were found to be shared among expanded clones across subjects, suggesting that TCR-beta repertoires were private in all groups. TCR clonal expansion was greatest in HAM/TSP patients and smallest in MS patients, who ranked below even healthy controls.

Blood bank volunteers in Maryland, USA served as the healthy controls. Libraries from unsorted PBMCs were made from 2 million PBMCs kept in RNAlater at -80 degrees C until RNA extraction. PBMCs were separated from peripheral blood using Ficoll-Hypaque density gradient centrifugation and then cryopreserved in liquid nitrogen. There are 14 amino acids in the CDR3, from cysteine to phenylalanine inclusive. Only the CDR3 part of the read is kept: 42 bases, read in frame from the first base. Germline trimming amounts to 8 bases on V and 0 bases on J, with 2 as the count of junction bases outside the gene matches. This clonotype was found many times. Its antigen has not been determined. No base quality values were provided; no much bigger clone lies one nucleotide off.

This sequence originates from a man aged 60 to 69 in good health. The material sequenced was PBMCs. This receptor chain uses TRBV12-3 or TRBV12-4 and TRBJ2-2; 8 junctional bases match TRBD1. The CDR3 protein is CASHRGTNTGELFF. The bases read TGTGCCAGCCACAGGGGGACGAACACCGGGGAGCTGTTTTTT.